This T cell receptor beta chain was sequenced for a study of blood T cell repertoires in COVID-19. The overall study: COVID-19 samples, acute and convalescent, were from the United States, Italy and Spain. The analysed material was cDNA or gDNA that came from T cells, B-cell-depleted T cells, or PBMCs.

V trimming: 3 bases; J trimming: 0 bases; junction bases outside the gene matches: 12. This CDR3 has 19 residues. CDR1 and CDR2 from the germline V gene are SEHNR and FQNEAQ (reference sequence). Per the authors' pipeline: It was from reference gene primer amplification that nucleated cell counts were estimated. Only in-frame clones appear in the TCRdb table, and some are missing; sequencing was by immunoSEQ multiplex PCR. V, J and clone size are those of that table, while D and trimming were read from the DNA. This table holds tens of thousands of clones, about nine tenths found once. The chain links TRBV7-9 to TRBJ2-1; 9 positions agree with TRBD2. What was sequenced was peripheral blood. This sequence was found in a human donor in a cohort sampled during active COVID-19. The CDR3 DNA sequence: TGTGCCAGCAGCTTCCCGACTAGCGGATTTCTAAGCTCCTACAATGAGCAGTTCTTC. It codes for CASSFPTSGFLSSYNEQFF.